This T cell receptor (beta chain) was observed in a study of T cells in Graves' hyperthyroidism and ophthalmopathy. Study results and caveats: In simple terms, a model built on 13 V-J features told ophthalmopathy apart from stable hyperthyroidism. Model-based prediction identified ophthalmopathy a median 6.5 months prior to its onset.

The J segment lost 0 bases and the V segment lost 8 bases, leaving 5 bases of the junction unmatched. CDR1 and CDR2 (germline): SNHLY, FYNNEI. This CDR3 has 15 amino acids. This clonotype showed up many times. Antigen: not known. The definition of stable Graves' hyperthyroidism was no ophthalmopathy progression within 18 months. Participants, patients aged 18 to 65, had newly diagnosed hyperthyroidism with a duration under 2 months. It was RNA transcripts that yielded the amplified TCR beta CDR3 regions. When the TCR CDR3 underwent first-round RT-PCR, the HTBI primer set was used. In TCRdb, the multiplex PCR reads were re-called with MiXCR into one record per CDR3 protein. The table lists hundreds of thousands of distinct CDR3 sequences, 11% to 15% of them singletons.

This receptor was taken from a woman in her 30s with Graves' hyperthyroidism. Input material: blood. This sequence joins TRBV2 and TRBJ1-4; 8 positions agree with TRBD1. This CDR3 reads CASFQGAATNEKLFF. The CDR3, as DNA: TGTGCCAGCTTTCAGGGGGCTGCAACTAATGAAAAACTGTTTTTT.